Presented here are 4 T cell receptor beta chains from one specimen sequenced in a study of shared clonotypes between healthy human individuals. Libraries were prepared by immunoSEQ multiplex PCR; TCRdb keeps only in-frame clonotypes and omits some of them. The sample gives around 500,000 clones, about 82% of which show up once; over 10% is in the top ten. The sample comprised PBMCs. These TCRs come from a woman aged 40 to 55 in good health. Some clones in this sample may be carry-over from other donors' samples.

This clone was seen only a few times. In the same sample, other DNA sequences code for this CDR3. The chain joins TRBV20-1 to TRBJ2-3; D gene ambiguous. Trimming stripped 7 bases from V and 5 bases from J, with 10 bases between. The CDR3 is 11 amino acids. CDR1 and CDR2 (germline): DFQATT, SNEGSKA (reference sequence). The CDR3 region is CSEKRQDTQYF. DNA for the CDR3: TGCAGTGAGAAAAGACAAGATACGCAGTATTTT.

The J gene is TRBJ2-7, the V gene TRBV5-4, with D perhaps TRBD1 (5 bases). Trimming took 4 bases from V and 3 from J, leaving 17 bases between them. The CDR3 runs to 15 residues. Per germline, CDR1 SGHNT and CDR2 YYREEE (reference sequence). The chain's CDR3 is CASSPDRISNYEQYF. CDR3 coding DNA: TGTGCCAGCAGCCCAGACAGAATTAGTAACTACGAGCAGTACTTC.

This chain joins TRBV5-4 and TRBJ2-3; no clear D gene. Germline CDR1 is SGHNT and CDR2 is YYREEE (reference sequence). The CDR3 has 15 amino acids. The germline V and J ends were trimmed by 4 bases and 0 bases, with 12 bases remaining between them. In DNA, the CDR3 is TGTGCCAGCAGCCAGGCGTCTGGAAGCACAGATACGCAGTATTTT. Translating gives CASSQASGSTDTQYF.

Points on this clone: The junction does not match germline at one end; this may be a read error. This specimen includes other DNA sequences encoding the same CDR3. The V and J genes are TRBV5-1 and TRBJ2-6; a weak D match, TRBD1 (6 bases). The germline V gene has CDR1 SGHRS and CDR2 YFSETQ. This CDR3 has 15 amino acids. CDR3 sequence reads: CASSLDSSGANVLTF. For the CDR3, the DNA is TGCGCCAGCAGTTTGGACAGTTCTGGGGCCAACGTCCTGACTTTC.